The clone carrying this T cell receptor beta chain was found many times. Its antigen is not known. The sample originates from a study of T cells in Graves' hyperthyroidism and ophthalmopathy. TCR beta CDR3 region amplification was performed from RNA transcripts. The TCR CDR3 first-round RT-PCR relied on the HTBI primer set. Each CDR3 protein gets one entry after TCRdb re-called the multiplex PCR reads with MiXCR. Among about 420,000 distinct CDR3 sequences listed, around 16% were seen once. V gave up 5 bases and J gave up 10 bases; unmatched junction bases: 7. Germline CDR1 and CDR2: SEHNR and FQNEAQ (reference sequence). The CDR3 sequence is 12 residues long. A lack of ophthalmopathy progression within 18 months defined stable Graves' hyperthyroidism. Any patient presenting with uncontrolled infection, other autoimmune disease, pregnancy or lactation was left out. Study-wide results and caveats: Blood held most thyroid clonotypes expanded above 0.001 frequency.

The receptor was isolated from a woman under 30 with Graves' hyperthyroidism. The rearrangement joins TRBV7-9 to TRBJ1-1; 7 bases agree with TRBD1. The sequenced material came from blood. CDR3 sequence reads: CASSPTGDAAFF. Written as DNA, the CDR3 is TGTGCCAGCAGCCCAACAGGGGATGCAGCTTTCTTT.